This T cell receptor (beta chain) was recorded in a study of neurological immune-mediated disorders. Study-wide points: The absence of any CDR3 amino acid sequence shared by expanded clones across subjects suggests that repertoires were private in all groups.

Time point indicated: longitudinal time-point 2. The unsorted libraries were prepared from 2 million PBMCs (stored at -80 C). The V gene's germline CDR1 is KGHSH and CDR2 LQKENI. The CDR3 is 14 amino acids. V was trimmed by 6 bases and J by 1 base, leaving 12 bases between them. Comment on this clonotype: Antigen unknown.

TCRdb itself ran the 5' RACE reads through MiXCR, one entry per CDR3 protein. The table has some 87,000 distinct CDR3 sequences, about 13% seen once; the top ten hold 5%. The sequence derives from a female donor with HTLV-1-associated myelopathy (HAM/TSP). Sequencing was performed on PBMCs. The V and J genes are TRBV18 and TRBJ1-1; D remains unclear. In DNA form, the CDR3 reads TGTGCCAGCTCGCCCCCCGGCAGGAACACTGAAGCTTTCTTT. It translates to CASSPPGRNTEAFF.